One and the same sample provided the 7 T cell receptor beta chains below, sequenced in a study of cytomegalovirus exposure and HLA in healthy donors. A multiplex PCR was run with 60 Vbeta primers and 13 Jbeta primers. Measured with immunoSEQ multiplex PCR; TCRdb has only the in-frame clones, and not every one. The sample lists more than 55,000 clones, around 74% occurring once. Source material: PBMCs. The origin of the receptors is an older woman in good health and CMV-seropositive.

CDR3 in DNA: TGTGCCAGCAGCGTAGATCAGGGGTCAGCCGGGTTAAACATTCAGTACTTC. It translates to CASSVDQGSAGLNIQYF. The V call is TRBV9, the J call TRBJ2-4; weak D call: TRBD1 (6 bases). Trimming left V 0 bases short and J 6 bases short, with 19 bases between. The CDR3 length is 17 residues. Germline CDR1 reads SGDLS; CDR2 reads YYNGEE.

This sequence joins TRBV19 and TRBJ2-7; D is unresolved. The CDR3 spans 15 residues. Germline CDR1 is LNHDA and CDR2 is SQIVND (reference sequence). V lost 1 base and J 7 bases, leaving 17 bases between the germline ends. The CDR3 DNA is TGTGCCAGTAGTATAGGACTCACCCAACGCGATGAGCAGTACTTC. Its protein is CASSIGLTQRDEQYF.

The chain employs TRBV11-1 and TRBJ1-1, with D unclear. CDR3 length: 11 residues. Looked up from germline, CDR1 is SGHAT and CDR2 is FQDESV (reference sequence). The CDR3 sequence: CAVQINTEAFF. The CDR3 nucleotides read TGTGCGGTACAGATAAACACTGAAGCTTTCTTT.

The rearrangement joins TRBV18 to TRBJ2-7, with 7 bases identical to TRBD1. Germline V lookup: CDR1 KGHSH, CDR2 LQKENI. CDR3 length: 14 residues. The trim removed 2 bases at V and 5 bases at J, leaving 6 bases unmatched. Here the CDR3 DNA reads TGTGCCAGCTCACCAAGACAGGGTAGCGACGAGCAGTACTTC. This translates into CASSPRQGSDEQYF. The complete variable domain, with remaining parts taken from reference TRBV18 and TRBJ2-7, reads NAGVMQNPRHLVRRRGQEARLRCSPMKGHSHVYWYRQLPEEGLKFMVYLQKENIIDESGMPKERFSAEFPKEGPSILRIQQVVRGDSAAYFCASSPRQGSDEQYFGPGTRLTVT.

The CDR3 loop reads CASRTTGGNQPQHF. CDR3 sequence (DNA): TGTGCCAGTAGAACAACAGGGGGCAATCAGCCCCAGCATTTT. V gene TRBV19 combines with J gene TRBJ1-5, with TRBD1 matching over 7 bases. The CDR3 runs 14 residues. V trimming: 6 bases; J trimming: 2 bases; junction bases outside the gene matches: 4. The V gene's germline CDR1 is LNHDA and CDR2 SQIVND (reference sequence). Combining the CDR3 with reference TRBV19 and TRBJ1-5 gives the whole variable domain DGGITQSPKYLFRKEGQNVTLSCEQNLNHDAMYWYRQDPGQGLRLIYYSQIVNDFQKGDIAEGYSVSREKKESFPLTVTSAQKNPTAFYLCASRTTGGNQPQHFGDGTRLSIL.

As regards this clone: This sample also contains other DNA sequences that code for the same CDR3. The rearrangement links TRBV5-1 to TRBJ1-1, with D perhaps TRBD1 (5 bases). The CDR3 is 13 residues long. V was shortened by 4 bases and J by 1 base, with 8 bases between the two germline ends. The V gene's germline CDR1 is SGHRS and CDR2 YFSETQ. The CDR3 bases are TGCGCCAGCAGCCCCCAGGGGAACACTGAAGCTTTCTTT. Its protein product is CASSPQGNTEAFF.

DNA of the CDR3: TGTGCCTGGGCAGGGGGAACAGGGTGGAGCTATGGCTACACCTTC. Encoded protein: CAWAGGTGWSYGYTF. The rearrangement joins TRBV30 to TRBJ1-2, with 7 bases matching TRBD1. V lost 5 bases and J lost 4; bases outside the gene matches: 13. The CDR3 is made up of 15 amino acids. CDR1 GTSNPN and CDR2 SVGIG come from the germline V gene (reference sequence).